This T cell receptor beta chain was observed in a study of patients and donors after allogeneic stem cell transplantation. In TCRdb, the RT-PCR reads were re-called with MiXCR into one record per CDR3 protein. The sample lists about a million distinct CDR3 sequences, roughly 18% occurring once. The ends lost 5 bases at V and 3 bases at J; junction bases unmatched: 13. The CDR3 consists of 17 residues. The TCR originated in a human donor who was either an allogeneic HSCT recipient or a stem cell or donor lymphocyte infusion donor (not recorded which). It is not recorded whose cells these are; they may come from a transplant donor. The chain joins TRBV12-3 or TRBV12-4 to TRBJ1-1; 9 nucleotides agree with TRBD1. Sequences were obtained from blood, either unsorted or a sorted T cell fraction (not recorded which). The chain's CDR3 is CASSRGDRVFGDTEAFF. The CDR3 nucleotides read TGTGCCAGCAGTCGTGGGGACAGGGTGTTTGGGGACACTGAAGCTTTCTTT.